Listed below are T cell receptor beta chains from one sample, sequenced in a study of a mutant IDH1 vaccine in newly diagnosed glioma. The method was immunoSEQ multiplex PCR; TCRdb's version includes in-frame clones alone and lacks a portion of them. The sample shows about 94,000 clones, about nine tenths of them seen only once. Their antigens remain unidentified. The sequences come from PBMCs, collected from a glioma patient whose treatment included an IDH1 peptide vaccine. The receptor source for this set is a woman aged 45-65 years with glioma. Both conserved end residues are part of each CDR3. The D gene is left open where the match is weak. Not all rows give a size; the values are once, few, many and, for expanded clones, a class.

V	size	D	length	J	DNA	CDR3
TRBV5-1	-	-	16	TRBJ2-5	TGCGCCAGCAGCTTGCGTGCACACTGGAACCCAGAGACCCAGTACTTC	CASSLRAHWNPETQYF
TRBV14	-	-	16	TRBJ1-6	TGTGCCAGCAGCCCGACTAGGGGTTCCTATAATTCACCCCTCCACTTT	CASSPTRGSYNSPLHF
TRBV2	-	-	12	TRBJ1-2	TGTGCCACTTGGGTCCGGTACTATGGCTACACCTTC	CATWVRYYGYTF
TRBV11-2	once	-	14	TRBJ2-1	TGTGCCAGCAGCCCCTTCCAGGGCAACAATGAGCAGTTCTTC	CASSPFQGNNEQFF
TRBV30	-	TRBD1	13	TRBJ2-7	TGTGCCTGGAGTGCAGGGGGTTTGAGAGAGCAGTACTTC	CAWSAGGLREQYF
TRBV7-9	-	-	13	TRBJ1-2	TGTGCCAGCAGCTCCCCAGGGCGTGATGGCTACACCTTC	CASSSPGRDGYTF
TRBV9	-	TRBD1	19	TRBJ1-4	TGTGCCAGCAGCGCGTCCAGGAGCCCCGGACAGGGAGGACATGAAAAACTGTTTTTT	CASSASRSPGQGGHEKLFF
TRBV28	-	-	16	TRBJ2-7	TGTGCCAGCAGTTTATCGGCGGGGGCTAGGTTCTACGAGCAGTACTTC	CASSLSAGARFYEQYF
TRBV5-5	-	TRBD1	15	TRBJ1-5	TGTGCCAGCAGCTCCCGGACAGGGGCTTATCAGCCCCAGCATTTT	CASSSRTGAYQPQHF
TRBV9	-	-	15	TRBJ2-1	TGTGCCAGCAGCGTACAGGGCAGCTCCTACAATGAGCAGTTCTTC	CASSVQGSSYNEQFF
TRBV10-3	-	TRBD1	12	TRBJ1-2	TGTGCCATCAGCTGGACAGGGGGCGGCTACACCTTC	CAISWTGGGYTF
TRBV20-1	-	-	11	TRBJ2-7	TGCAGTGCTGACCTGGGAGGCGAGCAGTACTTC	CSADLGGEQYF
TRBV7-2	-	-	15	TRBJ2-4	TGTGCCAGCAGCACCGGACAGGGCGGGGGGACCAATCAGTACTTC	CASSTGQGGGTNQYF
TRBV15	-	-	15	TRBJ1-2	TGTGCCACCAGCAGAGCACGCAGCTCTTTTTATGGCTACACCTTC	CATSRARSSFYGYTF
TRBV7-8	-	TRBD2	16	TRBJ2-1	TGTGCCAGCAGCTTAGCAACTAGCGGGAGATACAATGAGCAGTTCTTC	CASSLATSGRYNEQFF
TRBV6-6	-	-	15	TRBJ2-7	TGTGCCAGCAGCGTGCCCGGGGAGAGAACCTACGAGCAGTACTTC	CASSVPGERTYEQYF
TRBV7-2	-	-	14	TRBJ1-5	TGTGCCAGCAGCTCAGGTCTTTACAATCAGCCCCAGCATTTT	CASSSGLYNQPQHF
TRBV2	-	-	14	TRBJ1-1	TGTGCCAGCAGTGAAATTGTCACATACACTGAAGCTTTCTTT	CASSEIVTYTEAFF